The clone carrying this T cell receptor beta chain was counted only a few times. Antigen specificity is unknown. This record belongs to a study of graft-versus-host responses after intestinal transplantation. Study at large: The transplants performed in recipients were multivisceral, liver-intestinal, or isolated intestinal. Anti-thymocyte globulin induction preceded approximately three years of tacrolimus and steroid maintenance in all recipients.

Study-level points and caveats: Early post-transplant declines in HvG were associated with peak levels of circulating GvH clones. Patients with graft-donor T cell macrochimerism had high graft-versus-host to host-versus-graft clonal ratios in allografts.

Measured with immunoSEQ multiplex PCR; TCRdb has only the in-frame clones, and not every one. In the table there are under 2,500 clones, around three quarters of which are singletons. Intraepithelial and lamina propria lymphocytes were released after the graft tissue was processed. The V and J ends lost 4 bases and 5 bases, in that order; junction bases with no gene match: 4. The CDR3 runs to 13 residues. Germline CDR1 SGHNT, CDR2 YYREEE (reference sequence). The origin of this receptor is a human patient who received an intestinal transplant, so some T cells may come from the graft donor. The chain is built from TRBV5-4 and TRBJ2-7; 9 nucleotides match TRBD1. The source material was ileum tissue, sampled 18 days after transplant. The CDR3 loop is CASSRGTGNEQYF. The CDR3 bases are TGTGCCAGCAGCCGCGGGACAGGGAACGAGCAGTACTTC. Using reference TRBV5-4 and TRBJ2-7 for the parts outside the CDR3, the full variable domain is ETGVTQSPTHLIKTRGQQVTLRCSSQSGHNTVSWYQQALGQGPQFIFQYYREEENGRGNFPPRFSGLQFPNYSSELNVNALELDDSALYLCASSRGTGNEQYFGPGTRLTVT.